This note documents a single T cell receptor (beta chain) sequence. The sample belongs to a study of blood T cell repertoires in COVID-19. In the study overall: Specimens from acute and convalescent COVID-19 originated in the United States, Italy and Spain. T cells, B-cell-depleted T cells, or PBMCs provided the cDNA or gDNA that served as material.

In the original processing: The authors estimated nucleated cell counts from reference gene primer amplification. This table comes from immunoSEQ multiplex PCR, and its TCRdb copy is limited to in-frame clones, with some not included. That table gives V, J and clone size, and the DNA gave D and trimming. The data show 150,000 to 200,000 clones, 80% to 90% seen once. The CDR3 runs 15 residues. Trimming took 2 bases from V and 0 from J, leaving 9 bases between them. Germline assignment: CDR1 SGHNT and CDR2 YYREEE (reference sequence). The V and J genes are TRBV5-4 and TRBJ1-5; a weak D match, TRBD1 (5 bases). The sample consisted of peripheral blood. This receptor was taken from a man aged 35 to 55 with active or convalescent COVID-19. This CDR3 reads CASSFGGDSNQPQHF. The CDR3 DNA sequence: TGTGCCAGCAGCTTTGGGGGGGATAGCAATCAGCCCCAGCATTTT.